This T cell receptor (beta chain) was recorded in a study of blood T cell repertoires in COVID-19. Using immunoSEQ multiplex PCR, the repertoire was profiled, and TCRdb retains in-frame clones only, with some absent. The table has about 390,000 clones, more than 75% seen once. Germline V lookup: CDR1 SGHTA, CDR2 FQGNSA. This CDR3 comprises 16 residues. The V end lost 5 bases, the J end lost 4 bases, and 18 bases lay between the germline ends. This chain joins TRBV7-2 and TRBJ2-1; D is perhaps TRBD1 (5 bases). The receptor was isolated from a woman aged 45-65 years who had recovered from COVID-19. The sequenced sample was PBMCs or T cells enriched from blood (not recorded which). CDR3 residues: CASSPDVRQPYNEQFF. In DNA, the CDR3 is TGTGCCAGCAGCCCGGACGTGAGACAGCCATACAATGAGCAGTTCTTC.